This TCR beta chain was sequenced during a study of blood T cell repertoires in COVID-19. Background on the study: Sites in the United States, Italy and Spain provided acute and convalescent COVID-19 samples.

Germline CDR1 reads SGDLS; CDR2 reads YYNGEE. J gave up 10 bases and V 4 bases, and 8 bases lay outside the gene matches. The CDR3 contains 14 residues. Assay used: immunoSEQ multiplex PCR; TCRdb lists only in-frame clones, some missing. The profile covers about 74,000 clones, with around nine tenths appearing a single time and around 1.6% taken by the ten largest. V usage is TRBV9 and J usage is TRBJ2-1; the match to TRBD2 covers 10 bases. Sequenced input: peripheral blood. This TCR came from a man aged 45 to 65 with acute or convalescent COVID-19. The CDR3, as DNA: TGTGCCAGCAGCCCTTCCGGGACTAGCGACGAGCAGTTCTTC. It translates to CASSPSGTSDEQFF.